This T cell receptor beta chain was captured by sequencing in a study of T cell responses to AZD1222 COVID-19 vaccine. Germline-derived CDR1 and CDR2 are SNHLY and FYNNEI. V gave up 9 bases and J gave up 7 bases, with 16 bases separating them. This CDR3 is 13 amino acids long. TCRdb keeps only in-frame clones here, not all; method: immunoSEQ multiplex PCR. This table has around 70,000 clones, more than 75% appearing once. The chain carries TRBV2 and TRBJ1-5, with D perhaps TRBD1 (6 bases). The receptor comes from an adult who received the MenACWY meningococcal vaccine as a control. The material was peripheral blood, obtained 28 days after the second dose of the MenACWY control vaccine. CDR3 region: CASGGGGYQPQHF. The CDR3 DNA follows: TGTGCCAGTGGAGGGGGGGGTTACCAGCCCCAGCATTTT.